These T cell receptor beta chains were read from a single sample in a study of blood T cell repertoires in COVID-19. Produced via immunoSEQ multiplex PCR; TCRdb's table is partial and in-frame only. In the table there are 220,000 or so clones, 84% of which are singletons. Sequences were obtained from PBMCs or T cells enriched from blood (not recorded which). All receptors come from a woman in her forties who had recovered from COVID-19. The CDR3 runs from the conserved cysteine through the conserved F or W.

CDR3 protein | J gene | V gene
CASSLDRQGSEKLFF | TRBJ1-4 | TRBV11-2
CASNRGTGYGYTF | TRBJ1-2 | TRBV6-5
CASSVTSQETQYF | TRBJ2-5 | TRBV9
CASSTRAKGSGANVLTF | TRBJ2-6 | TRBV11-3
CASSPGTGGKGYF | TRBJ2-4 | TRBV3-1/TRBV3-2
CASSDRNIQYF | TRBJ2-4 | TRBV10-2
CASSPEYLAEAAADTQYF | TRBJ2-3 | TRBV5-1
CASSIRADTGELFF | TRBJ2-2 | TRBV19
CASSYTGDGYTF | TRBJ1-2 | TRBV2
CASSLPDPWNTEAFF | TRBJ1-1 | TRBV28
CAWSPGMGTDTQYF | TRBJ2-3 | TRBV30
CASSASGQVGYTF | TRBJ1-2 | TRBV7-9
CASSSRQTYEQYF | TRBJ2-7 | TRBV13
CSARVRNEQFF | TRBJ2-1 | TRBV20-1
CASSLGQGNEKLFF | TRBJ1-4 | TRBV18
CASSEDTQYF | TRBJ2-3 | TRBV6-5
CASSTGLAGAQETQYF | TRBJ2-5 | TRBV5-1
CASSAQVYTEAFF | TRBJ1-1 | TRBV27
CATSRDRGYYEQYF | TRBJ2-7 | TRBV15
CASSALDSNTEAFF | TRBJ1-1 | TRBV28
CASSYFGSGANVLTF | TRBJ2-6 | TRBV6-5
CASSQAGLGEETQYF | TRBJ2-5 | TRBV4-1
CAVSLNYGYTF | TRBJ1-2 | TRBV28
CAIQGRGSTDTQYF | TRBJ2-3 | TRBV7-9
CSVPDYSGNTIYF | TRBJ1-3 | TRBV29-1
CASSFGQGIGAFF | TRBJ1-1 | TRBV12-3/TRBV12-4